This is a list of T cell receptor beta chains from one sample in a study of T cell changes during pregnancy in multiple sclerosis. Profiled with immunoSEQ multiplex PCR; TCRdb holds only in-frame clones, not every one. The data contain around 40,000 clones, roughly 89% of them singletons. The sample in question was CD4+ T cells from peripheral blood mononuclear cells, obtained after pregnancy. The receptors were gathered from a female donor in good health, enrolled as a control in a pregnancy study. The CDR3 runs from the conserved cysteine through the conserved F or W. D genes are given only for firm matches. Not every row has a clone size; where given, it reads once, few, many or a size class.

v_gene	d_gene	j_gene	abundance	CDR3aa	CDR3nt
TRBV6-5	TRBD1	TRBJ1-4	-	CASSYWGQGNEKLFF	TGTGCCAGCAGTTATTGGGGACAGGGAAACGAAAAACTGTTTTTT
TRBV28	TRBD1	TRBJ2-6	-	CASSPWDSSGANVLTF	TGTGCCAGCAGTCCCTGGGACAGCTCTGGGGCCAACGTCCTGACTTTC
TRBV11-2	-	TRBJ1-1	-	CASSLGRQGVEAFF	TGTGCCAGCAGCTTAGGGCGGCAGGGTGTTGAAGCTTTCTTT
TRBV28	TRBD1	TRBJ1-5	-	CASSFTGANQPQHF	TGTGCCAGCAGTTTTACAGGGGCCAATCAGCCCCAGCATTTT
TRBV7-8	-	TRBJ2-7	-	CASSSPRGAGAVSSSYEQYF	TGTGCCAGCAGCTCCCCCCGTGGGGCGGGGGCTGTCTCGAGCTCCTACGAGCAGTACTTC
TRBV29-1	TRBD1	TRBJ1-5	-	CSVTQGASNQPQHF	TGCAGCGTTACACAGGGGGCCAGCAATCAGCCCCAGCATTTT
TRBV6-1	-	TRBJ2-7	-	CASRRANYEQYF	TGTGCCAGCAGGAGGGCGAACTACGAGCAGTACTTC
TRBV7-2	TRBD1	TRBJ2-2	-	CASSSHRGKGTGELFF	TGTGCCAGCAGCTCCCACAGGGGGAAGGGTACCGGGGAGCTGTTTTTT
TRBV7-3	TRBD2	TRBJ2-1	-	CASSLFGGGYNEQFF	TGTGCCAGCAGCTTATTCGGGGGGGGATACAATGAGCAGTTCTTC
TRBV5-6	TRBD1	TRBJ1-3	once	CASSRAGTGVSGNTIYF	TGTGCCAGCAGCCGGGCCGGGACAGGGGTCTCTGGAAACACCATATATTTT
TRBV5-6	-	TRBJ2-1	-	CASSEVGDLPYNEQFF	TGTGCCAGCAGCGAGGTGGGGGACTTACCATACAATGAGCAGTTCTTC
TRBV7-3	TRBD2	TRBJ2-5	once	CASSGGSGETQYF	TGTGCCAGCAGCGGCGGGAGCGGAGAGACCCAGTACTTC
TRBV6-5	-	TRBJ1-6	once	CASSSTGRNSPLHF	TGTGCCAGCAGTTCCACAGGGCGTAATTCACCCCTCCACTTT
TRBV6-1	-	TRBJ2-5	-	CASSDNGGYSQETQYF	TGTGCCAGCAGTGATAACGGGGGATACTCCCAAGAGACCCAGTACTTC
TRBV5-1	-	TRBJ1-2	-	CASSLEGRAYGYTF	TGCGCCAGCAGCTTGGAGGGGCGCGCCTATGGCTACACCTTC
TRBV5-1	TRBD1	TRBJ2-7	few	CASSPGTGAGEQYF	TGCGCCAGCAGCCCTGGGACAGGGGCCGGCGAGCAGTACTTC
TRBV13	TRBD1	TRBJ1-2	-	CASKIKGGHYGYTF	TGTGCCAGCAAAATTAAAGGGGGCCACTATGGCTACACCTTC
TRBV6-5	TRBD1	TRBJ1-2	-	CASSYSRDSENTF	TGTGCCAGCAGTTACTCTAGGGACAGCGAAAACACCTTC
TRBV5-1	TRBD2	TRBJ2-5	-	CASSLGGLAGLQETQYF	TGCGCCAGCAGCTTGGGGGGACTAGCGGGGCTACAAGAGACCCAGTACTTC
TRBV6-5	-	TRBJ1-1	-	CASSFGTEAFF	TGTGCCAGCAGTTTCGGCACTGAAGCTTTCTTT
TRBV18	-	TRBJ2-2	-	CASSLRKGDPGELFF	TGTGCCAGCTCACTAAGGAAGGGGGACCCCGGGGAGCTGTTTTTT
TRBV9	TRBD1	TRBJ1-6	-	CASSVATGQGDSPLHF	TGTGCCAGCAGCGTAGCTACGGGACAGGGCGATTCACCCCTCCACTTT
TRBV19	TRBD1	TRBJ2-7	-	CASSISGTGKDEQYF	TGTGCCAGTAGCATCAGCGGGACAGGGAAAGACGAGCAGTACTTC
TRBV6-1	-	TRBJ1-2	-	CASSAKLTGPDGYTF	TGTGCCAGCAGTGCAAAGTTAACAGGACCCGATGGCTACACCTTC
TRBV14	-	TRBJ1-1	-	CASSQEASRRTEAFF	TGTGCCAGCAGCCAAGAGGCCAGCCGGAGGACTGAAGCTTTCTTT
TRBV11-2	-	TRBJ1-1	-	CASETAGRGATEAFF	TGTGCCAGCGAGACCGCGGGGAGGGGGGCCACTGAAGCTTTCTTT
TRBV5-4	TRBD2	TRBJ2-2	-	CASSPEPRAGDTGELFF	TGTGCCAGCAGCCCTGAGCCCCGAGCGGGGGACACCGGGGAGCTGTTTTTT
TRBV9	TRBD2	TRBJ2-1	-	CASSVGVAGGNNEQFF	TGTGCCAGCAGCGTAGGGGTAGCGGGAGGTAACAATGAGCAGTTCTTC
TRBV19	-	TRBJ1-2	-	CASSISTGMRGYTF	TGTGCCAGTAGTATAAGTACAGGGATGAGAGGCTACACCTTC
TRBV5-4	TRBD2	TRBJ2-3	-	CASSPGREDTDTQYF	TGTGCCAGCAGCCCCGGCCGGGAGGACACAGATACGCAGTATTTT
TRBV19	TRBD1	TRBJ1-2	-	CASRIQGDSYYGYTF	TGTGCCAGTAGGATACAGGGGGACTCTTACTATGGCTACACCTTC
TRBV2	TRBD1	TRBJ2-1	once	CASRGDSSYNEQFF	TGTGCCAGCAGGGGGGACAGCTCCTACAATGAGCAGTTCTTC
TRBV5-6	-	TRBJ1-5	-	CASSFGWASNQPQHF	TGTGCCAGCAGCTTCGGATGGGCTAGCAATCAGCCCCAGCATTTT
TRBV9	-	TRBJ1-6	-	CASSARQSPGRALHF	TGTGCCAGCAGCGCCCGACAGTCACCGGGTCGGGCCCTCCACTTT
TRBV7-2	TRBD2	TRBJ2-2	-	CASSQPGLAGGPNTGELFF	TGTGCCAGCAGCCAACCGGGACTAGCGGGGGGGCCGAACACCGGGGAGCTGTTTTTT
TRBV9	-	TRBJ2-7	-	CASSRGLLGSYEQYF	TGTGCCAGCAGCCGCGGCCTCCTCGGCTCCTACGAGCAGTACTTC
TRBV6-6	-	TRBJ1-2	-	CASTTLRDYGYTF	TGTGCCAGCACGACCCTCCGGGATTATGGCTACACCTTC
TRBV5-5	-	TRBJ2-5	-	CASSLVGQVETQYF	TGTGCCAGCAGCTTGGTGGGGCAGGTAGAGACCCAGTACTTC
TRBV19	TRBD1	TRBJ2-5	-	CASSMGQGVEETQYF	TGTGCCAGTAGTATGGGACAGGGGGTAGAAGAGACCCAGTACTTC
TRBV5-1	-	TRBJ2-7	-	CASSLGGYEQYF	TGCGCCAGCAGCTTGGGAGGCTACGAGCAGTACTTC
TRBV5-1	-	TRBJ2-7	-	CAGDSAWGYEQYF	TGCGCCGGAGACAGTGCCTGGGGTTACGAGCAGTACTTC
TRBV15	-	TRBJ1-6	-	CATSRDGREIGSPLHF	TGTGCCACCAGCAGAGACGGGAGGGAAATCGGTTCACCCCTCCACTTT
TRBV4-1	-	TRBJ2-7	once	CASSQDQVYEQYF	TGCGCCAGCAGCCAAGATCAGGTCTACGAGCAGTACTTC
TRBV6-4	TRBD2	TRBJ2-6	-	CASSVTSGGSGANVLTF	TGTGCCAGCAGTGTGACTAGCGGGGGCTCTGGGGCCAACGTCCTGACTTTC
TRBV5-4	-	TRBJ2-5	-	CASSLNGLETQYF	TGTGCCAGCAGCTTGAACGGTTTAGAGACCCAGTACTTC
TRBV6-5	-	TRBJ2-1	-	CASSLVPQGHNEQFF	TGTGCCAGCAGTTTAGTGCCACAGGGCCACAATGAGCAGTTCTTC
TRBV28	-	TRBJ1-2	-	CASSLGRGRVGYTF	TGTGCCAGCAGTTTGGGGAGGGGAAGGGTGGGCTACACCTTC
TRBV18	-	TRBJ2-7	-	CASSPGLSGSYEQYF	TGTGCCAGCTCTCCCGGACTAAGCGGCTCCTACGAGCAGTACTTC
TRBV9	-	TRBJ2-3	-	CASSVAPSGGTDTQYF	TGTGCCAGCAGCGTAGCCCCTTCGGGGGGCACAGATACGCAGTATTTT
TRBV6-1	TRBD2	TRBJ2-5	-	CASSVAGVVKTQYF	TGTGCCAGCAGTGTAGCGGGAGTCGTGAAGACCCAGTACTTC
TRBV19	TRBD2	TRBJ2-3	-	CASPTSGRFTDTQYF	TGTGCCAGTCCAACTAGCGGGAGGTTCACAGATACGCAGTATTTT
TRBV9	TRBD2	TRBJ2-7	-	CASSTRTSLGEQYF	TGTGCCAGCAGCACCCGGACTAGTTTGGGCGAGCAGTACTTC
TRBV19	-	TRBJ2-2	-	CASSTTGYTGELFF	TGTGCCAGTAGTACGACAGGTTACACCGGGGAGCTGTTTTTT
TRBV5-1	TRBD1	TRBJ2-7	-	CASSLVFGTGGSYEQYF	TGCGCCAGCAGCTTGGTTTTTGGGACAGGGGGTTCCTACGAGCAGTACTTC
TRBV7-6	TRBD1	TRBJ1-5	-	CASSLVAGGLSNQPQHF	TGTGCCAGCAGCTTGGTCGCAGGGGGGTTGAGCAATCAGCCCCAGCATTTT